One and the same sample provided the 20 T cell receptor beta chains below, sequenced in a study of patients and donors after allogeneic stem cell transplantation (TCRdb year 2020). Library construction relied on RT-PCR. TCRdb shows the sequencer as NextSeq 550. TCRdb reprocessing: public reads trimmed at Q25 with fastp, clones called with MiXCR, in-frame beta chains kept. Identical CDR3 protein sequences are pooled into one entry, listed with their most common genes and DNA. This sample lists approximately 150,000 distinct CDR3 sequences; approximately 31% were detected once. About 3.3% of the sample lies in the top ten. Specimen: blood, either unsorted or a sorted T cell fraction (not recorded which). All receptors come from a human donor who was either an allogeneic HSCT recipient or a stem cell or donor lymphocyte infusion donor (not recorded which). It is not recorded whose cells these are; they may come from a transplant donor.

There are many counts of this clonotype. CDR3 in DNA: TGTGCCAGCAGCCAAGGGGACAGGGGAGTTGAAAAACTGTTTTTT. The encoded protein is CASSQGDRGVEKLFF. The chain recombines TRBV4-2 with TRBJ1-4; TRBD1 agrees at 10 bases. This CDR3 is 15 amino acids long. Germline CDR1 reads LGHNA; CDR2 reads YNFKEQ. The ends lost 1 base at V and 7 bases at J; junction bases unmatched: 3.

This rearrangement joins TRBV24-1 to TRBJ1-5, with TRBD1 matching 8 bases. This CDR3 is built from 17 residues. The V segment lost 2 bases and the J segment 1 base; nucleotides outside the gene matches: 6. The germline CDR1 and CDR2 sequences are KGHDR and SFDVKD. Here the CDR3 reads CATSDSRTGWSNQPQHF. The CDR3 DNA reads as TGTGCCACCAGTGATTCCCGGACAGGGTGGAGCAATCAGCCCCAGCATTTT.

This clonotype was observed a few times. The chain links TRBV3-1 to TRBJ1-2, with D perhaps matching TRBD1 (5 bases). V was clipped by 1 base and J by 2 bases, with 14 bases between them. The germline V gene has CDR1 LGHDT and CDR2 YNNKEL (reference sequence). The CDR3 covers 16 residues. CDR3 sequence reads: CASSQAMGQGNYGYTF. CDR3 in DNA: TGTGCCAGCAGCCAAGCAATGGGGCAGGGAAACTATGGCTACACCTTC.

This sequence joins TRBV28 and TRBJ2-1, with 9 bases aligning to TRBD2. Germline V CDR1 and CDR2: MDHEN, SYDVKM. The ends lost 0 bases at V and 9 bases at J; junction bases unmatched: 6. The CDR3 consists of 15 residues. The CDR3 DNA is TGTGCCAGCAGTTTATGGGGCGGGAGGGCCCCTGAGCAGTTCTTC. It translates to CASSLWGGRAPEQFF.

The chain carries TRBV3-1 and TRBJ1-4; D is uncertain. Trimming shortened V by 1 base and J by 12 bases, and 18 bases separated the two germline ends. CDR1 is LGHDT and CDR2 is YNNKEL in the germline V gene (reference sequence). The CDR3 is 15 amino acids. CDR3 region: CASSQGVAGGEELFF. The CDR3, as DNA: TGTGCCAGCAGCCAAGGAGTGGCGGGCGGAGAAGAACTGTTTTTT.

This clonotype was seen only a few times. V usage is TRBV6-5 and J usage is TRBJ2-7; TRBD2 matches 14 bases. CDR3 length equals 16 residues. The germline gives CDR1 MNHEY, CDR2 SVGAGI. J lost 0 bases, V lost 6 bases, and 4 bases had no gene match. The CDR3 DNA follows: TGTGCCAGCAGGGGGACTAGCGGGAGCACCTCCTACGAGCAGTACTTC. Its translation is CASRGTSGSTSYEQYF.

The CDR3 spells CASSVRRGDTQYF. The DNA for the CDR3 is TGTGCCAGCAGCGTTCGAAGAGGGGATACGCAGTATTTT. This sequence joins TRBV9 and TRBJ2-3, with D perhaps TRBD2 (5 bases). V lost 2 bases and J 6 bases, leaving 10 bases between the germline ends. Germline CDR1 SGDLS, CDR2 YYNGEE. The CDR3 is 13 residues long.

This clonotype was detected only once. The chain employs TRBV4-3 and TRBJ2-1, with a weak D call TRBD2 (7 bases). This CDR3 comprises 16 residues. The V end was cut by 0 bases, the J end by 4 bases, with 13 bases between. Germline loops: CDR1 LGHNA, CDR2 YSLEER. The CDR3 DNA reads TGCGCCAGCAGCCAAGAGTTTGGGGGGGCGTACAATGAGCAGTTCTTC. Translated, it gives CASSQEFGGAYNEQFF.

The DNA of the CDR3 is TGCAGTGCTGGTTACAGGGTCTCTAACTATGGCTACACCTTC. Encoded protein: CSAGYRVSNYGYTF. The V gene is TRBV20-1, the J gene TRBJ1-2; TRBD1 might be the D (6 bases). Germline values: CDR1 DFQATT, CDR2 SNEGSKA (reference sequence). This CDR3 is 14 amino acids long. Trimming cost V 5 bases and J 0 bases, with 13 bases left between them.

In this sample, this clonotype turned up many times. The chain has TRBV9 and TRBJ1-1, with a weak D call TRBD1 (5 bases). CDR1 and CDR2 (germline): SGDLS, YYNGEE. This CDR3 spans 13 amino acids. V was shortened by 0 bases and J by 4 bases, with 7 bases between the two germline ends. CDR3 sequence reads: CASSVVQATEAFF. CDR3 in DNA: TGTGCCAGCAGCGTAGTACAGGCCACTGAAGCTTTCTTT.

This sequence joins TRBV5-5 and TRBJ2-2; D is uncertain. This CDR3 has 11 residues. Trimming pared 3 bases from V and 8 bases from J, leaving 5 bases between. Germline assignment: CDR1 SGHKS and CDR2 YYEKEE (reference sequence). CDR3 in DNA: TGTGCCAGCAGCTCGGTGGGGGAGCTGTTTTTT. Protein product: CASSSVGELFF.

The rearrangement links TRBV19 to TRBJ1-2, with D hard to call. V was shortened by 8 bases and J by 5 bases, with 27 bases between the two germline ends. The CDR3 spans 17 residues. In germline, CDR1 is LNHDA, CDR2 SQIVND (reference sequence). DNA of the CDR3: TGTGCCAGTCGAGACATCTGGGCGAAGGTCAGCGAGTATGGCTACACCTTC. Translated, it gives CASRDIWAKVSEYGYTF.

This clonotype was seen a few times. The chain carries TRBV7-9 and TRBJ2-5; D not certain. V was clipped by 5 bases and J by 5 bases, with 15 bases between them. CDR3 size: 14 residues. Germline lookup yields CDR1 SEHNR and CDR2 FQNEAQ (reference sequence). The CDR3 nucleotides read TGTGCCAGCAGCCCACGTACGGGTTGGGAGACCCAGTACTTC. It encodes CASSPRTGWETQYF.

The chain combines TRBV18 with TRBJ1-2; 7 bases fit TRBD1. The V gene's germline CDR1 is KGHSH and CDR2 LQKENI. J gave up 11 bases and V 1 base, and 4 bases lay outside the gene matches. The CDR3 runs 12 residues. CDR3 DNA sequence: TGTGCCAGCTCACCACAAGGGACAGATTACACCTTC. Translating it yields CASSPQGTDYTF.

This clonotype was seen at least ten times. The genes are TRBV24-1 and TRBJ1-2; D is uncertain. V was shortened by 4 bases and J by 2 bases, with 10 bases between the two germline ends. Germline CDR1 and CDR2: KGHDR and SFDVKD. This CDR3 contains 14 residues. The CDR3, as DNA: TGTGCCACCAGTGACCTAACAGTGAACTATGGCTACACCTTC. The encoded protein is CATSDLTVNYGYTF.

This chain uses TRBV29-1 with TRBJ1-5, with D perhaps TRBD1 (6 bases). This CDR3 spans 13 amino acids. The V end lost 6 bases, the J end lost 6 bases, and 15 bases lay between the germline ends. CDR1 and CDR2 (germline): SQVTM, ANQGSEA. The CDR3 reads CSVGAGGLQPQHF. The DNA for the CDR3 is TGCAGCGTCGGGGCGGGGGGCCTTCAGCCCCAGCATTTT. Complete variable domain (other parts from reference TRBV29-1 and TRBJ1-5): SAVISQKPSRDICQRGTSLTIQCQVDSQVTMMFWYRQQPGQSLTLIATANQGSEATYESGFVIDKFPISRPNLTFSTLTVSNMSPEDSSIYLCSVGAGGLQPQHFGDGTRLSIL.

CDR3: CASSPGHSSGNTIYF. In DNA form, the CDR3 reads TGTGCCAGCAGCCCGGGACATAGCTCTGGAAACACCATATATTTT. The J gene is TRBJ1-3, the V gene TRBV12-3 or TRBV12-4, with D perhaps matching TRBD1 (6 bases). The CDR3 totals 15 residues. The V end lost 6 bases, the J end lost 0 bases, and 12 bases lay between the germline ends.

This clonotype turned up a few times. V usage is TRBV10-3 and J usage is TRBJ2-5; a possible D gene is TRBD1 (6 bases). Trimming left V 5 bases short and J 5 bases short, with 12 bases between. The V gene's germline CDR1 is ENHRY and CDR2 SYGVKD. There are 13 residues in the CDR3. The CDR3 reads CAISTGLAETQYF. In DNA form, the CDR3 reads TGTGCCATCAGTACAGGGTTGGCGGAGACCCAGTACTTC.

The V and J genes are TRBV18 and TRBJ2-1, with 9 bases aligning to TRBD2. This CDR3 contains 21 residues. Trimming cost V 5 bases and J 0 bases; bases outside gene matches: 20. The germline gives CDR1 KGHSH, CDR2 LQKENI. The DNA for the CDR3 is TGTGCCAGCTCAACTCAGGCACTTCCGACTAGCGGACATAACTCCTACAATGAGCAGTTCTTC. This encodes CASSTQALPTSGHNSYNEQFF. The whole variable domain, filled in from reference TRBV18 and TRBJ2-1, reads NAGVMQNPRHLVRRRGQEARLRCSPMKGHSHVYWYRQLPEEGLKFMVYLQKENIIDESGMPKERFSAEFPKEGPSILRIQQVVRGDSAAYFCASSTQALPTSGHNSYNEQFFGPGTRLTVL.

The chain couples TRBV4-3 to TRBJ2-3; TRBD2 agrees at 7 bases. V trimming: 4 bases; J trimming: 2 bases; junction bases outside the gene matches: 3. Germline-derived CDR1 and CDR2 are LGHNA and YSLEER. The CDR3 is made up of 14 amino acids. The CDR3 reads CASSRTSFTDTQYF. Here the CDR3 DNA reads TGCGCCAGCAGCCGGACTAGTTTCACAGATACGCAGTATTTT.